This entry describes one T cell receptor (beta chain). As a fraction of the sample, this clonotype is large (0.1 to 1%). What this receptor recognizes is not known. No much larger clonotype is one base removed from it; base qualities were not supplied. Sequencing used a NextSeq 500. The QIAseq Immune Repertoire RNA Library Kit, Human TCR Panel, was used to prepare TCR libraries from 15 ng of total RNA. TCR libraries were sequenced on an Illumina NextSeq with a Mid Output V2 kit, using asymmetric 261x41 paired-end reads. Each TCR library was diluted to roughly 4 nM, pooled, denatured and loaded at approximately 0.97 pM. Per the original workflow: TCR FASTQ files were processed in the QIAGEN GeneGlobe Data Analysis Center, with downstream analysis in R 3.5.2. To get clonality, Shannon entropy was normalized by the log of the number of unique productive sequences and the result was subtracted from one. Within each subset, Fisher exact tests at 5% FDR identified TRA or TRB clonotypes differing in abundance between baseline and M1. Differentially abundant clonotypes were categorized as emerging, expanding, contracting or non-expanding/contracting. Morisita's overlap index was used to measure repertoire overlap between patients. The public reads were run again by TCRdb, first through fastp at Q25 and then through MiXCR, and only productive beta chains were kept. When rows share a CDR3 protein, they turn into one entry using the most common DNA and genes. TCRdb assigned the V and J calls; the authors' analysis was not used. The sample contains around 420 distinct CDR3 sequences, more than 4% of them found a single time. The leading ten clones occupy under 55% of the sample.

This sample is drawn from a study of circulating CD8 cells and anti-PD-1 response in melanoma (dated by TCRdb to 2020 to 2022). Study-level background: Nivolumab was administered to patients intravenously at 3 mg/kg every 2 weeks. Responders were defined as patients showing complete or partial responses, and non-responders as patients showing stable or progressive disease (RECIST v1.1). The TCR repertoire analysis covered some eleven melanoma patients: 7 non-responders and 4 responders. Of the 13 patients in the melanoma cohort, anti-PD-1 was received as first-line therapy by seven patients, and prior targeted therapy or immunotherapy had been received by six patients. PD-1 on on-treatment samples was detected using a biotinylated anti-human IgG4 antibody. Study-wide findings and limitations: The published TCR repertoire comparisons used only baseline and M1 samples from a small cohort with few responders. Repertoires were found to be largely private between subsets, with under 7% of TRB clonotypes shared at M1, and the highest sharing was observed between DPOS and TIGIT. Because tumor material was not accessible, tumor reactivity was instead assessed by peptide assays on expanded sorted subsets. The cohort mixed treatment-naive and previously treated patients, which the authors noted could influence results. Because material was limited, most experiments were generally run without replicates. Diversity was greatest in the DNEG repertoire, PD-1 and DPOS had similar and higher clonality, and TIGIT repertoires had the lowest diversity.

Including the terminal cysteine and phenylalanine, the CDR3 comprises 14 residues. Just the 42-base CDR3 DNA is kept, in frame starting at base 1. CDR1 and CDR2 were assigned from the germline V gene as MGHRA and YSYEKL. The germline V end is reduced by 2 bases and the J end by 6 bases; junction bases left unmatched: 6. Using a BD FACSAria II cell sorter, four subsets defined by PD-1 and/or TIGIT were sorted out of live CD3+CD8+TCRalphabeta+ cells. Circulating CD8 T cells were sorted into four subsets by PD-1 and TIGIT expression to characterize their relevance to anti-PD-1 therapy response. For every sorted CD8 T-cell subset, sequencing covered both the TCR alpha and the TCR beta chains. Peripheral blood was drawn before the first anti-PD-1 injection and after two and four injections. Ficoll gradient centrifugation was used to isolate PBMCs immediately. Until use, PBMCs were cryopreserved in liquid nitrogen in RPMI containing roughly 20% FCS and roughly 10% DMSO. After thawing, PBMCs were stained with a viability dye and with antibodies against CD3, CD8alpha, TCRalphabeta, PD-1 and TIGIT. The RNeasy Kit was used to extract total RNA, and all samples came in with a RIN above 7.

The chain was built from TRBV4-1 and TRBJ2-7; 8 middle bases align to TRBD1. This clonotype was obtained from a human donor with melanoma. The source material was CD8+ T cells from PBMCs, sampled at baseline or after one month of anti-PD-1 therapy (not recorded which). At the DNA level, the sequence is TGCGCCAGCAGCCAAATGACAGGGGTGAGCGAGCAGTACTTC. It translates as CASSQMTGVSEQYF.